Following are 32 T cell receptor beta chains from one sample sequenced in a study of shared T cell receptors in the human thymus. Sequenced by immunoSEQ multiplex PCR; TCRdb stores in-frame clones only, minus some. The table lists 550,000 to 800,000 clones, approximately 83% of them singletons. These data also formed part of another study, on human thymus T cells.

The sample comprised thymocytes. Receptor source: a girl in the first two years of life with a congenital heart defect.

The chain is built from TRBV5-1 and TRBJ1-2; no definite D call. This CDR3 is built from 14 residues. Trimming shortened V by 4 bases and J by 4 bases, and 14 bases separated the two germline ends. The germline V gene encodes CDR1 SGHRS and CDR2 YFSETQ. Here the CDR3 reads CASSHKARGYGYTF. CDR3 DNA sequence: TGCGCCAGCAGCCATAAAGCTCGGGGCTATGGCTACACCTTC.

The chain links TRBV5-1 to TRBJ1-6; D is unresolved. Germline loops: CDR1 SGHRS, CDR2 YFSETQ. This CDR3 is 14 amino acids long. Trimming cost V 6 bases and J 4 bases, with 11 bases left between them. CDR3 DNA sequence: TGCGCCAGCAAACACAGATTTTATAATTCACCCCTCCACTTT. This sequence encodes CASKHRFYNSPLHF. Drawing the rest from reference TRBV5-1 and TRBJ1-6, the complete variable domain is KAGVTQTPRYLIKTRGQQVTLSCSPISGHRSVSWYQQTPGQGLQFLFEYFSETQRNKGNFPGRFSGRQFSNSRSEMNVSTLELGDSALYLCASKHRFYNSPLHFGNGTRLTVT.

This clone was picked up a small number of times. The rearrangement uses TRBV29-1 and TRBJ1-2; D is unresolved. V lost 4 bases and J lost 0, with 12 bases in between. Germline V lookup: CDR1 SQVTM, CDR2 ANQGSEA. The CDR3 loop spans 14 amino acids. The CDR3 bases are TGCAGCGTTGCTGGCACAGCCGCTAACTATGGCTACACCTTC. It translates to CSVAGTAANYGYTF.

This chain links TRBV5-4 with TRBJ2-1; TRBD2 agrees at 16 bases. Looked up from germline, CDR1 is SGHNT and CDR2 is YYREEE (reference sequence). The CDR3 contains 19 residues. Germline trimming cut 5 bases from V and 0 bases from J; bases unmatched to any gene: 8. The chain's CDR3 is CASRPGTSGGASSYNEQFF. Written as DNA, the CDR3 is TGTGCCAGCAGACCGGGGACTAGCGGGGGGGCCAGCTCCTACAATGAGCAGTTCTTC.

Notes on this clone: At one end the junction does not follow the germline gene, possibly because of a read error. The chain couples TRBV13 to TRBJ1-1; D unclear. Germline CDR1 PRHDT, CDR2 FYEKMQ (reference sequence). The CDR3 covers 17 residues. The CDR3: CASSPNRGRGLKTEAFF. CDR3 nucleotides: TGTGCCAGCAGCCCAAATCGAGGGCGCGGGCTGAAGACTGAAGCTTTCTTT.

This clone has just a few counts. Compared with germline, one end of the junction differs, possibly owing to a read error. The chain employs TRBV19 and TRBJ2-1; tentatively, D is TRBD1 (5 bases). This CDR3 spans 15 amino acids. Germline loops: CDR1 LNHDA, CDR2 SQIVND (reference sequence). The DNA for the CDR3 is TGTGCCAGTAGGATAGGGGCGTGGAATTACAATGAGCAGTTCTTC. It translates to CASRIGAWNYNEQFF.

V usage is TRBV27 and J usage is TRBJ1-5; the D gene is possibly TRBD1 (5 bases). In germline, CDR1 is MNHEY, CDR2 SMNVEV (reference sequence). Between the trimmed V and J ends, which lost 5 bases and 6 bases, there was a span of 14 bases. The CDR3 extends over 14 amino acids. The CDR3 spells CASSRRGGGQPQHF. CDR3 sequence (DNA): TGTGCCAGCAGTCGTCGGGGGGGAGGTCAGCCCCAGCATTTT.

This chain uses TRBV29-1 with TRBJ1-1; the D gene is possibly TRBD1 (6 bases). Germline values: CDR1 SQVTM, CDR2 ANQGSEA. CDR3 length equals 13 residues. With 4 bases removed from V and 7 bases from J, the gap between germline ends came to 16 bases. The DNA of the CDR3 is TGCAGCGTTGGCCGGGACAAGTTTAGTGAAGCTTTCTTT. This gives the protein CSVGRDKFSEAFF.

V is TRBV12-2 and J is TRBJ2-7; the table assigns TRBD1, which was not confirmed against the DNA. TRBV12-2 is labeled a pseudogene. The CDR3 is made up of 17 amino acids. This chain's CDR3 is CASRSSESEDRAYEQYF. CDR3 bases: TGTGCAAGTCGCTCCAGCGAGTCGGAGGACAGGGCCTACGAGCAGTACTTC.

V and J are TRBV4-2 and TRBJ2-7, with 7 bases aligning to TRBD2. V lost 4 bases, J lost 5 bases, and 5 bases stayed unmatched. Germline CDR1 and CDR2: LGHNA and YNFKEQ. The length of the CDR3 is 13 residues. The CDR3 here is CASSPGTINEQYF. DNA for the CDR3: TGTGCCAGCAGCCCTGGGACTATAAACGAGCAGTACTTC.

This sequence joins TRBV7-9 and TRBJ1-5, with 8 bases identical to TRBD1. V lost 1 base to trimming and J lost 11 bases; unmatched junction nucleotides: 13. The CDR3 consists of 16 residues. Germline V gene lookup returns CDR1 SEHNR and CDR2 FQNEAQ (reference sequence). For the CDR3, the DNA is TGTGCCAGCAGCTTAGTTTCAGGGGGCGAAAACCAGGCCCAGCATTTT. Translating gives CASSLVSGGENQAQHF.

The V gene is TRBV5-6, the J gene TRBJ2-3, with 7 bases that match TRBD1. The CDR3 extends over 13 amino acids. Per germline, CDR1 SGHDT and CDR2 YYEEEE. J lost 4 bases, V lost 1 base, and 0 bases had no gene match. As DNA, the CDR3 is TGTGCCAGCAGCTTGACAGGGGCAGATACGCAGTATTTT. Protein product: CASSLTGADTQYF.

The chain employs TRBV5-1 and TRBJ2-3; 8 bases fit TRBD2. V trimming: 7 bases; J trimming: 5 bases; junction bases outside the gene matches: 9. The CDR3 has 14 amino acids. The germline gives CDR1 SGHRS, CDR2 YFSETQ. The DNA for the CDR3 is TGCGCCAGCCGGTCCGGGGGGGTCAGAGATACGCAGTATTTT. It is translated as CASRSGGVRDTQYF.

The chain carries TRBV28 and TRBJ2-1, with 9 bases matching TRBD2. With 3 bases clipped from V and 4 bases from J, the junction kept 10 bases outside the gene matches. CDR1 and CDR2 from the germline V gene are MDHEN and SYDVKM. This CDR3 has 17 residues. CDR3 amino acids: CASSFLSAGGDYNEQFF. The CDR3 DNA reads TGTGCCAGCAGTTTCCTCAGCGCGGGGGGGGATTACAATGAGCAGTTCTTC. Drawing the rest from reference TRBV28 and TRBJ2-1, the complete variable domain is DVKVTQSSRYLVKRTGEKVFLECVQDMDHENMFWYRQDPGLGLRLIYFSYDVKMKEKGDIPEGYSVSREKKERFSLILESASTNQTSMYLCASSFLSAGGDYNEQFFGPGTRLTVL.

V gene TRBV6-1 combines with J gene TRBJ1-6, with D uncertain. With 4 bases removed from V and 15 bases from J, the gap between germline ends came to 13 bases. Germline-derived CDR1 and CDR2 are MNHNS and SASEGT. The CDR3 runs 12 residues. The CDR3 region is CASSGVRHLLHF. CDR3 sequence (DNA): TGTGCCAGCAGTGGGGTCAGACATCTCCTCCACTTT.

This chain connects TRBV2 to TRBJ1-1; 7 nucleotides agree with TRBD1. The CDR3 is 11 amino acids. V shed 7 bases and J 9 bases; nucleotides not matched to a gene: 5. Germline lookup yields CDR1 SNHLY and CDR2 FYNNEI. The CDR3 nucleotides read TGTGCCAGCACGGCGGACAGGAAAGCTTTCTTT. Its translation: CASTADRKAFF.

The chain couples TRBV5-1 to TRBJ2-7; the D gene is possibly TRBD2 (6 bases). The V end was cut by 4 bases, the J end by 0 bases, with 17 bases between. The CDR3 is made up of 16 amino acids. Germline V gene data show CDR1 as SGHRS and CDR2 as YFSETQ. DNA of the CDR3: TGCGCCAGCAGCCTAGCGAGGGTAGGTGGCTCCTACGAGCAGTACTTC. Amino acids: CASSLARVGGSYEQYF.

The chain couples TRBV7-9 to TRBJ1-1; 8 nucleotides agree with TRBD1. V was pared by 5 bases and J by 7 bases, with 9 bases of the junction left unmatched. The CDR3 spans 14 residues. CDR1 is SEHNR, CDR2 FQNEAQ, per germline (reference sequence). DNA for the CDR3: TGTGCCAGCAGCCTAGGGACAGGCGAGAGTGAAGCTTTCTTT. It codes for CASSLGTGESEAFF.

V usage is TRBV7-3 and J usage is TRBJ1-1, with D maybe TRBD1 (6 bases). The germline V and J ends were trimmed by 0 bases and 6 bases, with 11 bases remaining between them. Per germline, CDR1 SGHTA and CDR2 FQGTGA. CDR3 length: 14 residues. Here the CDR3 reads CASSLTGAGAEAFF. DNA for the CDR3: TGTGCCAGCAGCTTAACGGGGGCCGGGGCTGAAGCTTTCTTT.

This clone has just one count. The gene calls are TRBV29-1 and TRBJ2-5; 9 bases align to TRBD2. V lost 7 bases and J lost 5; bases outside the gene matches: 8. Germline V CDR1 and CDR2: SQVTM, ANQGSEA. CDR3 length: 13 residues. CDR3: CSAGTSCGETQYF. Written as DNA, the CDR3 is TGCAGCGCCGGGACTAGCTGTGGTGAGACCCAGTACTTC.

This chain links TRBV30 with TRBJ2-3; 7 bases map to TRBD2. The V gene end was trimmed by 1 base and the J gene end by 1 base; junction bases not matched to a gene: 2. The CDR3 loop spans 14 amino acids. CDR1 and CDR2 (germline): GTSNPN, SVGIG (reference sequence). CDR3 in DNA: TGTGCCTGGAGTGAACGGGGGGGCACAGATACGCAGTATTTT. The encoded protein is CAWSERGGTDTQYF.

The V call is TRBV5-1, the J call TRBJ1-4, with unresolved D. Trimming left V 4 bases short and J 0 bases short, with 19 bases between. The germline CDR1 and CDR2 sequences are SGHRS and YFSETQ. The CDR3 runs 18 residues. CDR3 amino acids: CASSLVPLRLATNEKLFF. The CDR3 DNA reads as TGCGCCAGCAGCCTTGTCCCCCTGAGGCTTGCAACTAATGAAAAACTGTTTTTT.

The chain uses TRBV5-1 and TRBJ1-1; D perhaps matches TRBD1 (6 bases). The CDR3 extends over 17 amino acids. Looked up from germline, CDR1 is SGHRS and CDR2 is YFSETQ. V gave up 3 bases and J gave up 1 base, with 19 bases separating them. The CDR3 coding sequence is TGCGCCAGCAGCTACACACAGGGTTACCTATCGAACACTGAAGCTTTCTTT. The encoded protein is CASSYTQGYLSNTEAFF.

The rearrangement links TRBV25-1 to TRBJ1-2, with 8 bases identical to TRBD1. CDR1 is MGHDK and CDR2 is SYGVNS in the germline V gene. Germline trimming cut 6 bases from V and 7 bases from J; bases unmatched to any gene: 7. This CDR3 is built from 13 residues. The CDR3 reads CASSRGQWVGYTF. CDR3 in DNA: TGTGCCAGCAGCAGGGGGCAGTGGGTTGGCTACACCTTC.

The chain has TRBV6-6 and TRBJ1-1; 8 bases are a match to TRBD1. This CDR3 has 15 amino acids. Germline CDR1 MNHNY, CDR2 SVGAGI (reference sequence). After removal of 7 bases from V and 1 base from J, the junction contained 8 bases not matched to a gene. This chain's CDR3 is CASTRRGTGNTEAFF. In DNA, the CDR3 is TGTGCCAGCACACGGAGGGGGACAGGGAACACTGAAGCTTTCTTT.

The CDR3, as DNA: TGCGCCAGCAGCCCCAAGGCGGCTAGCGGGACGAGCTCCTACAATGAGCAGTTCTTC. This codes for CASSPKAASGTSSYNEQFF. The chain uses TRBV5-1 and TRBJ2-1, with 9 bases aligning to TRBD2. The germline V gene has CDR1 SGHRS and CDR2 YFSETQ. V dropped 4 bases and J dropped 0; count of bases not matched to a gene: 14. This CDR3 region has 19 residues.

The gene calls are TRBV4-2 and TRBJ2-3, with a tentative D call TRBD2 (6 bases). The CDR3 loop spans 18 amino acids. V shed 0 bases and J shed 6 bases, with 22 bases lying between them. The germline gives CDR1 LGHNA, CDR2 YNFKEQ. CDR3 bases: TGTGCCAGCAGCCAAGATTCTAAGCGGGCAGGTTTGATTGATACGCAGTATTTT. It codes for CASSQDSKRAGLIDTQYF.

This clone occurred a few times. The chain carries TRBV5-4 and TRBJ2-1; 9 bases are a match to TRBD2. V lost 2 bases, J lost 4 bases, and 10 bases stayed unmatched. From germline, CDR1 is SGHNT and CDR2 YYREEE (reference sequence). The length of the CDR3 is 17 residues. The CDR3 nucleotides read TGTGCCAGCAGCTTCTCAGCGGGGGGTCTGATTTACAATGAGCAGTTCTTC. This gives the protein CASSFSAGGLIYNEQFF.

In this sample, this clone turned up once. The chain recombines TRBV4-1 with TRBJ2-4; 9 nucleotides align to TRBD2. The CDR3 has 19 residues. The V segment lost 1 base and the J segment 0 bases; nucleotides outside the gene matches: 10. Germline V lookup: CDR1 MGHRA, CDR2 YSYEKL. The CDR3 spells CASSQVLRGGLLAKNIQYF. CDR3 DNA sequence: TGCGCCAGCAGCCAAGTTTTGCGGGGGGGACTTCTAGCCAAAAACATTCAGTACTTC.

V gene TRBV5-6 combines with J gene TRBJ1-2, with 12 bases lining up with TRBD1. Per germline, CDR1 SGHDT and CDR2 YYEEEE. V was pared by 6 bases and J by 0 bases, with 9 bases of the junction left unmatched. This CDR3 comprises 17 residues. The CDR3 DNA follows: TGTGCCAGCAAAACCGGGACAGGGGGCCCAGCTAACTATGGCTACACCTTC. It encodes CASKTGTGGPANYGYTF. Supplemented by reference TRBV5-6 and TRBJ1-2, the full variable domain reads DAGVTQSPTHLIKTRGQQVTLRCSPKSGHDTVSWYQQALGQGPQFIFQYYEEEERQRGNFPDRFSGHQFPNYSSELNVNALLLGDSALYLCASKTGTGGPANYGYTFGSGTRLTVV.

This sequence joins TRBV11-2 and TRBJ1-2, with a possible D match to TRBD1 (5 bases). Trimming stripped 1 base from V and 9 bases from J, with 18 bases between. Looked up from germline, CDR1 is SGHAT and CDR2 is FQNNGV. The CDR3 runs 15 residues. In DNA form, the CDR3 reads TGTGCCAGCAGCTTAGCTGGGTGGGGGAGGGAGCGCTACACCTTC. Translation gives CASSLAGWGRERYTF.

J is TRBJ2-5 and V is TRBV5-6; D perhaps matches TRBD2 (5 bases). Germline values: CDR1 SGHDT, CDR2 YYEEEE. Trimming took off 0 bases at V and 4 bases at J, with 7 bases between the two ends. The CDR3 loop spans 13 amino acids. In nucleotides, the CDR3 is TGTGCCAGCAGCTTGGCCGGAGGAGAGACCCAGTACTTC. Amino acids: CASSLAGGETQYF.